A selection of T cell receptor beta chains follows, all from one sample in a study of OX40 agonist ivuxolimab in advanced cancers. Produced via immunoSEQ multiplex PCR; TCRdb's table is partial and in-frame only. The data show roughly 72,000 clones, with about 88% seen just once and 10% to 12% held by the top ten. The specimen was CD4+ or CD8+ T cells sorted from blood, collected in a trial of the OX40 agonist ivuxolimab. All receptors derive from an adult with an advanced solid tumor such as melanoma, head and neck, liver or kidney cancer. The CDR3 runs from the conserved cysteine through the conserved F or W. D genes are given only for firm matches. Only part of the rows carry a size: once, few, many, or a class if the clone is expanded.

clone_size,j_call,v_call,d_call,cdr3_nt,cdr3_aa
-,TRBJ2-7,TRBV5-1,-,TGCGCCAGCAGATCTCGGGCAGGAAACCCCTACGAGCAGTACTTC,CASRSRAGNPYEQYF
-,TRBJ1-1,TRBV10-3,TRBD1,TGTGCCGTGGGACAGGGGGCGCTGGGCACTGAAGCTTTCTTT,CAVGQGALGTEAFF
-,TRBJ2-7,TRBV10-3,-,TGTGCCATCAGTGAGGTGATTCCGTACGAGCAGTACTTC,CAISEVIPYEQYF
-,TRBJ2-1,TRBV5-1,TRBD2,TGCGCCAGCAGCCAACGATCAGCGGGGAGCTCCTACAATGAGCAGTTCTTC,CASSQRSAGSSYNEQFF
-,TRBJ2-2,TRBV19,-,TGTGCCAGTACCTCACACCCGGGGCTAGCGCACACCGGGGAGCTGTTTTTT,CASTSHPGLAHTGELFF
once,TRBJ1-1,TRBV29-1,-,TGCAGCGTTGAAACAGGGCTCCTCACTGAAGCTTTCTTT,CSVETGLLTEAFF
-,TRBJ1-2,TRBV4-1,-,TGCGCCAGCAGCCAAGTTCGCTCCGGCCCGTCCTATGGCTACACCTTC,CASSQVRSGPSYGYTF
-,TRBJ1-5,TRBV7-9,-,TGTGCCAGCAGCCTAATGGGGGGTAGTCAGCCCCAGCATTTT,CASSLMGGSQPQHF
-,TRBJ1-6,TRBV16,-,TGTGCCAGCAGCCTTCTGGGCTCGGCGCCCCTCCACTTT,CASSLLGSAPLHF
once,TRBJ1-2,TRBV7-9,-,TGTGCCAGCAGCTTTCTTGGCGTCTATGGCTACACCTTC,CASSFLGVYGYTF
few,TRBJ1-1,TRBV6-5,-,TGTGCCAGCAGTTACGGGTCTGCGAACACTGAAGCTTTCTTT,CASSYGSANTEAFF
-,TRBJ2-1,TRBV11-2,-,TGTGCCAGCAGCTTAGATCCGTGGGAGAGTGAGCAGTTCTTC,CASSLDPWESEQFF
-,TRBJ2-2,TRBV4-2,-,TGTGCCAGCAGCCAACGGGGGGCGGACACCGGGGAGCTGTTTTTT,CASSQRGADTGELFF
few,TRBJ1-6,TRBV27,-,TGTGCCAGCAGTGAGCGCTGGAATTCACCCCTCCACTTT,CASSERWNSPLHF
-,TRBJ2-5,TRBV7-2,-,TGTGCCAGCAGCTCACGAAACCAAGAGACCCAGTACTTC,CASSSRNQETQYF
-,TRBJ1-2,TRBV9,TRBD1,TGTGCCAGCAGCGAGGGGACAGGGAATTATGGCTACACCTTC,CASSEGTGNYGYTF
once,TRBJ2-7,TRBV5-6,-,TGTGCCAGCAGCTTGGGACAGGCCATCTACGAGCAGTACTTC,CASSLGQAIYEQYF
-,TRBJ2-7,TRBV6-6,-,TGTGCCAGCAGTCAACGGGCAGCCTACGAGCAGTACTTC,CASSQRAAYEQYF
-,TRBJ2-7,TRBV9,-,TGTGCCAGCAGCGTAGGGGGAGGAAGGTCCTACGAGCAGTACTTC,CASSVGGGRSYEQYF
-,TRBJ2-1,TRBV28,TRBD1,TGTGCCAGCAGCCGGGCCGGGACAGGGGGGTATGAGCAGTTCTTC,CASSRAGTGGYEQFF
-,TRBJ1-1,TRBV4-1,-,TGCGCCAGCAGCCAATGGGGATTAGACACTGAAGCTTTCTTT,CASSQWGLDTEAFF
-,TRBJ1-1,TRBV6-6,-,TGTGCCAGCAGTTACTCCTGGGGGTCTGGGACTGAAGCTTTCTTT,CASSYSWGSGTEAFF
-,TRBJ2-2,TRBV11-3,TRBD2,TGTGCCAGCAGCCACCCCCAGCGGGGTGGTACCGGGGAGCTGTTTTTT,CASSHPQRGGTGELFF
-,TRBJ2-1,TRBV25-1,-,TGTGCCAGCAGTGAGTTCGGGTATCCACGGTTCTTC,CASSEFGYPRFF
-,TRBJ1-3,TRBV9,-,TGTGCCAGCAGCGTGGGGGCCCGCAACTCTGGAAACACCATATATTTT,CASSVGARNSGNTIYF
-,TRBJ1-2,TRBV2,TRBD1,TGTGCCAGCAGTTACGACAGGGCCAATGGCTACACCTTC,CASSYDRANGYTF
-,TRBJ2-7,TRBV27,-,TGTGCCAGCGGGGCATGGGGCGGATCCGAGCAGTACTTC,CASGAWGGSEQYF
few,TRBJ2-3,TRBV7-9,-,TGTGCCAGCAGCTTCCTGTCAGGGACCACAGATACGCAGTATTTT,CASSFLSGTTDTQYF
-,TRBJ2-3,TRBV4-1,TRBD2,TGCGCCAGCAGGCCCCTAGCGGGGGGCACAGATACGCAGTATTTT,CASRPLAGGTDTQYF
-,TRBJ1-1,TRBV15,-,TGTGCCACCAGCAGACAGCGGAGGACTGAAGCTTTCTTT,CATSRQRRTEAFF
-,TRBJ2-7,TRBV6-4,-,TGTGCCACTAATGAACAGACACCTAGCTCCTACGAGCAGTACTTC,CATNEQTPSSYEQYF